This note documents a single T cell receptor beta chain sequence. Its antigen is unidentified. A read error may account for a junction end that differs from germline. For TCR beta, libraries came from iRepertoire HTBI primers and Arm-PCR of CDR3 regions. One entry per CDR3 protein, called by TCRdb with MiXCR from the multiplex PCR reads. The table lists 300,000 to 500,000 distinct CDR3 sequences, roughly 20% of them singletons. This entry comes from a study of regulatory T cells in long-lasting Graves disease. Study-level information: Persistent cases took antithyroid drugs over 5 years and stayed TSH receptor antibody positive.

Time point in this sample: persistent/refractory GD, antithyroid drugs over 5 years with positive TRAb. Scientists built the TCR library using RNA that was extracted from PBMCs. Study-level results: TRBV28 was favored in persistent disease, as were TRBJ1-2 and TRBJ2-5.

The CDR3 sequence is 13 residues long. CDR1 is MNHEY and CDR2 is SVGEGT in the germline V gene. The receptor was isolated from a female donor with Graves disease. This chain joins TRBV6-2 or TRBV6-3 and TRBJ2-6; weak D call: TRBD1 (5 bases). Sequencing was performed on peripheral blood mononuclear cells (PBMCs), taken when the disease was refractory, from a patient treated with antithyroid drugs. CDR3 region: CASSYSGANVLAF. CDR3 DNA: TGTGCCAGCAGTTACTCTGGGGCCAACGTCCTGGCTTTC.